This T cell receptor beta chain was recorded in a study of T-cell memory formation after mild COVID-19. A single record per CDR3 protein comes from TCRdb applying MiXCR to the 5' RACE reads. The profile covers roughly 560,000 distinct CDR3 sequences, with about a fifth appearing a single time and under 15% taken by the ten largest. Looked up from germline, CDR1 is LNHNV and CDR2 is YYDKDF (reference sequence). Trimming pared 1 base from V and 0 bases from J, leaving 9 bases between. This CDR3 comprises 15 residues. The J gene is TRBJ1-1, the V gene TRBV15; the D gene is possibly TRBD1 (5 bases). The material sequenced was PBMCs or a T cell subset sorted from them (not recorded which). This TCR was recovered from an adult woman who had mild COVID-19 (a few samples of this study predate the infection). Cell type and time point are not known. The CDR3 coding sequence is TGTGCCACCAGCAGAGTTAGGGGCCTGAACACTGAAGCTTTCTTT. Translating it yields CATSRVRGLNTEAFF.